One sample yielded the 22 T cell receptor beta chains listed below, sequenced in a study of T cells after yellow fever vaccination. TCRdb re-derived calls from the 5' RACE reads in MiXCR, one entry per CDR3 protein. The data contain over 150,000 distinct CDR3 sequences, 5.5% to 7.5% of them singletons. The sample consisted of CD4+ T cells sorted from PBMCs, taken 5 to 6 days after the first yellow fever vaccination. These receptors all come from a man younger than 35 who received the YFV17D yellow fever vaccine.

This clonotype was counted at least ten times. V gene TRBV12-3 or TRBV12-4 combines with J gene TRBJ1-1; D not certain. This CDR3 region has 13 residues. V gave up 3 bases and J gave up 6 bases, with 11 bases separating them. CDR3 sequence: CASSFRLNPEAFF. The CDR3 bases are TGTGCCAGCAGTTTCAGGTTGAATCCTGAAGCTTTCTTT.

The rearrangement links TRBV7-2 to TRBJ1-6; D not resolved. This CDR3 contains 15 residues. Per the germline V gene, CDR1 is SGHTA and CDR2 is FQGNSA. Trimming took off 5 bases at V and 3 bases at J, with 11 bases between the two ends. CDR3 sequence reads: CASSPDTNYNSPLHF. The CDR3 coding sequence is TGTGCCAGCAGCCCAGACACGAACTATAATTCACCCCTCCACTTT.

This rearrangement joins TRBV29-1 to TRBJ2-4; D not resolved. The CDR3 loop spans 14 amino acids. Germline V gene lookup returns CDR1 SQVTM and CDR2 ANQGSEA. V was shortened by 0 bases and J by 0 bases, with 6 bases between the two germline ends. CDR3 residues: CSVEDSLAKNIQYF. The CDR3 DNA follows: TGCAGCGTTGAAGACAGCTTAGCCAAAAACATTCAGTACTTC. The full variable domain, its missing parts supplied by reference TRBV29-1 and TRBJ2-4, is SAVISQKPSRDICQRGTSLTIQCQVDSQVTMMFWYRQQPGQSLTLIATANQGSEATYESGFVIDKFPISRPNLTFSTLTVSNMSPEDSSIYLCSVEDSLAKNIQYFGAGTRLSVL.

This clonotype was seen a few times. This chain joins TRBV7-6 and TRBJ1-5; TRBD1 is a possible D gene (5 bases). V was cut by 1 base and J by 7 bases, with 14 bases left in between. This CDR3 region has 15 residues. Germline CDR1 reads SGHVS; CDR2 reads FNYEAQ. The DNA of the CDR3 is TGTGCCAGCAGCTTAGGTGCAGGGTCAGGGCAGCCCCAGCATTTT. Translated: CASSLGAGSGQPQHF. Drawing the rest from reference TRBV7-6 and TRBJ1-5, the complete variable domain is GAGVSQSPRYKVTKRGQDVALRCDPISGHVSLYWYRQALGQGPEFLTYFNYEAQQDKSGLPNDRFSAERPEGSISTLTIQRTEQRDSAMYRCASSLGAGSGQPQHFGDGTRLSIL.

This clonotype was counted many times. The chain is built from TRBV20-1 and TRBJ2-7; tentatively, D is TRBD1 (6 bases). Germline CDR1 is DFQATT and CDR2 is SNEGSKA (reference sequence). V lost 3 bases, J lost 5 bases, and 11 bases lay in between. This CDR3 spans 12 amino acids. The CDR3 region has the DNA TGCAGTGCTAGCTCGACAGGCCACGAGCAGTACTTC. Amino acids: CSASSTGHEQYF.

This chain connects TRBV5-1 to TRBJ2-3, with TRBD1 as a possible D gene (6 bases). Trimming stripped 4 bases from V and 5 bases from J, with 14 bases between. The germline CDR1 and CDR2 sequences are SGHRS and YFSETQ. The CDR3 extends over 14 amino acids. The CDR3 protein is CASSPLQGEDTQYF. Written as DNA, the CDR3 is TGCGCCAGCAGCCCCTTACAGGGAGAAGATACGCAGTATTTT.

Comments on this clonotype: At one end the junction does not follow the germline gene, possibly because of a read error. This chain connects TRBV5-5 to TRBJ2-6; TRBD1 matches at 10 bases. Germline lookup yields CDR1 SGHKS and CDR2 YYEKEE (reference sequence). The CDR3 covers 18 residues. As DNA, the CDR3 is TGTGCCCGCAGCTCAAGGGACAGGGGAAACTCTGGGGCCAACGTCCTGACTTTC. Translated: CARSSRDRGNSGANVLTF.

This clonotype was recorded at least ten times. The gene calls are TRBV10-1 and TRBJ2-2; 10 nucleotides align to TRBD1. This CDR3 is built from 15 residues. V lost 6 bases and J lost 6; bases outside the gene matches: 7. CDR1 and CDR2 from the germline V gene are WNHNN and SYGVQD (reference sequence). CDR3 coding DNA: TGCGCCAGCAGACCCGGGACAGGGGAATCCGGGGAGCTGTTTTTT. Encoded protein: CASRPGTGESGELFF.

This clonotype was observed a handful of times. The chain uses TRBV20-1 and TRBJ2-5; D is undetermined. This CDR3 contains 14 residues. CDR1 is DFQATT, CDR2 SNEGSKA, per germline (reference sequence). The V end was cut by 0 bases, the J end by 1 base, with 9 bases between. The CDR3 loop reads CSARDLLSQETQYF. CDR3 sequence (DNA): TGCAGTGCTAGAGATCTTCTGAGCCAAGAGACCCAGTACTTC.

This clonotype was detected many times. This chain connects TRBV7-6 to TRBJ1-4; D unresolved. CDR3 size: 13 residues. Germline loops: CDR1 SGHVS, CDR2 FNYEAQ. The V end lost 2 bases, the J end lost 4 bases, and 5 bases lay between the germline ends. The CDR3 sequence is CASSLNRNEKLFF. In nucleotides, the CDR3 is TGTGCCAGCAGCTTAAACCGTAATGAAAAACTGTTTTTT. The full variable domain, in which reference TRBV7-6 and TRBJ1-4 provide the parts outside the CDR3, is GAGVSQSPRYKVTKRGQDVALRCDPISGHVSLYWYRQALGQGPEFLTYFNYEAQQDKSGLPNDRFSAERPEGSISTLTIQRTEQRDSAMYRCASSLNRNEKLFFGSGTQLSVL.

At least ten counts were recorded for this clonotype. This rearrangement joins TRBV4-2 to TRBJ2-2; 7 bases align to TRBD2. V trimming: 4 bases; J trimming: 4 bases; junction bases outside the gene matches: 0. The CDR3 has 13 amino acids. Germline CDR1 is LGHNA and CDR2 is YNFKEQ. CDR3 DNA: TGTGCCAGCAGCCGGACTAGCACCGGGGAGCTGTTTTTT. Its protein product is CASSRTSTGELFF.

The genes are TRBV3-1 and TRBJ2-3; D is unclear. The CDR3 is 14 amino acids. V was clipped by 0 bases and J by 7 bases, with 11 bases between them. Germline lookup yields CDR1 LGHDT and CDR2 YNNKEL (reference sequence). In DNA, the CDR3 is TGTGCCAGCAGCCAAGACGGCGTGATATATACGCAGTATTTT. Amino acid sequence: CASSQDGVIYTQYF.

This clonotype was found many times. The chain recombines TRBV7-3 with TRBJ1-5, with a weak D call TRBD1 (5 bases). Trimming took 1 base from V and 2 from J, leaving 21 bases between them. The CDR3 extends over 19 amino acids. Germline CDR1 is SGHTA and CDR2 is FQGTGA. CDR3 sequence reads: CASSLMPLRRGNRNQPQHF. Here the CDR3 DNA reads TGTGCCAGCAGCTTAATGCCCCTTCGGAGGGGAAATCGCAATCAGCCCCAGCATTTT.

This clonotype came up many times. This chain connects TRBV12-3 or TRBV12-4 to TRBJ1-2; no clear D. The V and J ends lost 2 bases and 4 bases respectively, with 8 bases between them. The CDR3 totals 13 residues. The CDR3 bases are TGTGCCAGCAGTTTAAGGGCCAGCTATGGCTACACCTTC. Protein product: CASSLRASYGYTF.

CDR3 nucleotides: TGCGCCAGCAGCTTGGAGGGAGGTTGGGTTGGGTACGAGCAGTACTTC. Protein: CASSLEGGWVGYEQYF. The rearrangement joins TRBV5-1 to TRBJ2-7; D possibly corresponds to TRBD2 (6 bases). The germline V and J ends were trimmed by 0 bases and 4 bases, with 17 bases remaining between them. Germline CDR1 reads SGHRS; CDR2 reads YFSETQ. The CDR3 runs to 16 residues.

The V and J genes are TRBV24-1 and TRBJ2-6; D unclear. Germline CDR1 and CDR2: KGHDR and SFDVKD. This CDR3 is built from 12 residues. V shed 9 bases and J shed 0 bases, with 2 bases lying between them. CDR3 amino acids: CATSSGANVLTF. The CDR3, as DNA: TGTGCCACCTCCTCTGGGGCCAACGTCCTGACTTTC.

This clonotype has ten or more counts. V usage is TRBV7-9 and J usage is TRBJ2-5; TRBD2 aligns across 8 bases. The CDR3 has 12 amino acids. Germline V CDR1 and CDR2: SEHNR, FQNEAQ (reference sequence). The junction had 9 bases not matched to a gene; V was cut back by 5 bases and J by 13 bases. CDR3 in amino acids: CASSSYSGATYF. The CDR3 bases are TGTGCCAGCAGCAGTTATAGCGGGGCTACGTACTTC. The full variable domain, with the rest looked up from reference TRBV7-9 and TRBJ2-5, is DTGVSQNPRHKITKRGQNVTFRCDPISEHNRLYWYRQTLGQGPEFLTYFQNEAQLEKSRLLSDRFSAERPKGSFSTLEIQRTEQGDSAMYLCASSSYSGATYFGPGTRLLVL.

The table lists this clonotype with many counts. CDR3 coding DNA: TGTGCCACCCCACAGGGTTCCAACACCGGGGAGCTGTTTTTT. Its translation: CATPQGSNTGELFF. The rearrangement uses TRBV12-3 or TRBV12-4 and TRBJ2-2, with a tentative D call TRBD1 (6 bases). Trimming pared 10 bases from V and 2 bases from J, leaving 14 bases between. The CDR3 has 14 residues.

This clonotype was found many times. The CDR3 nucleotides are TGTGCCAGCAAGGCTAGCGGGGGTGCCGATACGCAGTATTTT. Amino acid sequence: CASKASGGADTQYF. V is TRBV6-5 and J is TRBJ2-3; 10 bases are a match to TRBD2. The CDR3 is made up of 14 amino acids. V shed 7 bases, J shed 6 bases, and the junction held 7 bases outside the gene matches. Germline values: CDR1 MNHEY, CDR2 SVGAGI.

Ten or more counts support this clonotype. Here the CDR3 reads CASSLFAGELFF. The CDR3 DNA sequence: TGTGCCAGCAGCCTGTTCGCCGGGGAGCTGTTTTTT. This sequence joins TRBV6-2 or TRBV6-3 and TRBJ2-2; the D is unclear. CDR3 length equals 12 residues. The V end lost 6 bases, the J end lost 6 bases, and 8 bases lay between the germline ends. The germline CDR1 and CDR2 sequences are MNHEY and SVGEGT.

The V and J genes are TRBV7-2 and TRBJ1-1; D might be TRBD1 (5 bases). Germline CDR1 and CDR2: SGHTA and FQGNSA. With 1 base removed from V and 1 base from J, the gap between germline ends came to 10 bases. The CDR3 has 15 residues. The CDR3 DNA is TGTGCCAGCAGCTTAGTTGGAGGGGAGAACACTGAAGCTTTCTTT. It translates to CASSLVGGENTEAFF.

With respect to this clonotype: Since a much larger clone is just one base distant, this may be a read error. V and J are TRBV7-9 and TRBJ2-2; a possible D gene is TRBD2 (5 bases). There are 12 residues in the CDR3. CDR1 is SEHNR, CDR2 FQNEAQ, per germline (reference sequence). Here the CDR3 DNA reads TGTGTCAGCAGCCGGGATGTCGGGGAGCTGTTTTTT. This encodes CVSSRDVGELFF. Looking up the rest from reference TRBV7-9 and TRBJ2-2 gives the full variable domain: DTGVSQNPRHKITKRGQNVTFRCDPISEHNRLYWYRQTLGQGPEFLTYFQNEAQLEKSRLLSDRFSAERPKGSFSTLEIQRTEQGDSAMYLCVSSRDVGELFFGEGSRLTVL.